The 24 T cell receptor beta chains in this list originate from one sample, sequenced in a study of molecular identifiers for immune sequencing clone quantification (dated by TCRdb to the late 2010s). Libraries were prepared through PCR. TCRdb lists the instrument as Illumina HiSeq 4000. TCRdb reprocessing: public reads trimmed at Q25 with fastp, clones called with MiXCR, in-frame beta chains kept. Every entry covers one CDR3 protein and lists the most common genes and DNA from its rows. The sample records 50,000 to 75,000 distinct CDR3 sequences, about a fifth of which are singletons. The ten biggest clones cover 1.1% to 1.5% of the sample. Sample: naive CD8+ T cells from blood, with Jurkat cell RNA spiked in. This sample's cell subset or site label indicates: FACS-sorted CD8+CD4-CCR7+CD45RA+ naive T cells. These TCRs come from a human donor in good health. Some libraries in this study had Jurkat cell RNA spiked in.

The sample holds many counts of this clonotype. The chain couples TRBV6-2 or TRBV6-3 to TRBJ2-1; D remains unclear. Germline CDR1 and CDR2: MNHEY and SVGEGT. The CDR3 consists of 12 residues. Trimming cost V 2 bases and J 5 bases, with 4 bases left between them. CDR3 nucleotide sequence: TGTGCCAGCAGTTACCTCAACAATGAGCAGTTCTTC. Encoded protein: CASSYLNNEQFF.

The chain combines TRBV11-3 with TRBJ2-2; D remains unclear. The CDR3 contains 12 residues. The germline V and J ends were trimmed by 7 bases and 4 bases, with 7 bases remaining between them. The germline V gene has CDR1 SGHNT and CDR2 YENEEA. The CDR3 protein is CASKTGTGELFF. The DNA for the CDR3 is TGTGCCAGCAAGACGGGCACCGGGGAGCTGTTTTTT.

J is TRBJ2-7 and V is TRBV19; tentative D call: TRBD1 (5 bases). CDR3 length: 13 amino acids. Per germline, CDR1 LNHDA and CDR2 SQIVND (reference sequence). Trimming took 9 bases from V and 0 from J, leaving 12 bases between them. The CDR3 DNA is TGTGCCAGCCAGGACATCCTCTCCTACGAGCAGTACTTC. As protein: CASQDILSYEQYF.

There are many counts of this clonotype. V is TRBV11-2 and J is TRBJ2-5, with D unclear. The V end lost 3 bases, the J end lost 5 bases, and 10 bases lay between the germline ends. This CDR3 spans 13 amino acids. Germline V gene lookup returns CDR1 SGHAT and CDR2 FQNNGV. Written as DNA, the CDR3 is TGTGCCAGCAGCTTGTGGGGTACGGAGACCCAGTACTTC. Its protein product is CASSLWGTETQYF.

At least ten counts were recorded for this clonotype. CDR3 in DNA: TGTGCCAGCAGCCCAGCCGGGACACCAACAGATACGCAGTATTTT. Translation: CASSPAGTPTDTQYF. The chain uses TRBV9 and TRBJ2-3, with D possibly TRBD1 on 6 matching bases. There are 15 residues in the CDR3. The germline gives CDR1 SGDLS, CDR2 YYNGEE. Trimming took 4 bases from V and 3 from J, leaving 15 bases between them.

This clonotype occurred a few times. This chain joins TRBV10-3 and TRBJ2-2; D call uncertain. This CDR3 region has 12 residues. Germline loops: CDR1 ENHRY, CDR2 SYGVKD. V lost 6 bases to trimming and J lost 0 bases, with 2 bases between them. CDR3 DNA sequence: TGTGCCATCAGAACGAACACCGGGGAGCTGTTTTTT. Translation gives CAIRTNTGELFF.

This clonotype was counted only a few times. The chain joins TRBV12-3 or TRBV12-4 to TRBJ2-7; no reliable D call. V lost 1 base, J lost 0 bases, and 7 bases lay in between. The CDR3 is made up of 14 amino acids. The DNA for the CDR3 is TGTGCCAGCAGTTTAGACTACCTCTCCTACGAGCAGTACTTC. It is translated as CASSLDYLSYEQYF.

This clonotype showed up many times. The V and J genes are TRBV7-2 and TRBJ1-4; 8 bases align to TRBD1. V dropped 3 bases and J dropped 8; count of bases not matched to a gene: 8. Germline V lookup: CDR1 SGHTA, CDR2 FQGNSA. The CDR3 has 15 residues. CDR3 in DNA: TGTGCCAGCAGCTTTGCCGGACAGGGCAAAGAAAAACTGTTTTTT. Translating gives CASSFAGQGKEKLFF.

As concerns this clonotype: Since the CDR3 does not end with the conserved phenylalanine or tryptophan, this likely comes from a read error. The chain links TRBV11-2 to TRBJ2-7; D is tentatively TRBD1 or TRBD2 (5 bases each). Germline V gene lookup returns CDR1 SGHAT and CDR2 FQNNGV. V lost 3 bases to trimming and J lost 2 bases, with 14 bases between them. This CDR3 is 15 amino acids long. The CDR3 DNA reads as TGTGCCAGCAGCTTGTTTCGGGACGGACCCTACGAGCAGTACTCC. Encoded protein: CASSLFRDGPYEQYS.

This clonotype was found many times. The J gene is TRBJ1-4, the V gene TRBV13; TRBD1 might be the D (5 bases). This CDR3 spans 13 amino acids. V shed 3 bases and J shed 3 bases, with 5 bases lying between them. Germline V CDR1 and CDR2: PRHDT, FYEKMQ (reference sequence). CDR3 residues: CASSLGPNEKLFF. The CDR3 nucleotides are TGTGCCAGCAGCTTGGGGCCTAATGAAAAACTGTTTTTT.

The V call is TRBV5-6, the J call TRBJ1-5; tentative D call: TRBD1 (6 bases). V lost 3 bases, J lost 5 bases, and 18 bases lay in between. The CDR3 has 16 residues. The germline gives CDR1 SGHDT, CDR2 YYEEEE. CDR3 sequence: CASSSETGTWDQPQHF. CDR3 nucleotides: TGTGCCAGCAGCTCCGAGACAGGAACCTGGGATCAGCCCCAGCATTTT. Full variable domain (missing parts from reference TRBV5-6 and TRBJ1-5): DAGVTQSPTHLIKTRGQQVTLRCSPKSGHDTVSWYQQALGQGPQFIFQYYEEEERQRGNFPDRFSGHQFPNYSSELNVNALLLGDSALYLCASSSETGTWDQPQHFGDGTRLSIL.

The rearrangement links TRBV10-3 to TRBJ2-2; D is unclear. The CDR3 runs 13 residues. The V and J ends lost 6 bases and 0 bases respectively, with 5 bases between them. Germline CDR1 and CDR2: ENHRY and SYGVKD. CDR3 in DNA: TGTGCCATCAGCCCGGCGAACACCGGGGAGCTGTTTTTT. Its protein product is CAISPANTGELFF.

This clonotype was picked up a small number of times. This rearrangement joins TRBV6-5 to TRBJ2-3; 7 bases line up with TRBD2. CDR1 MNHEY and CDR2 SVGAGI come from the germline V gene. This CDR3 contains 14 residues. The trim removed 1 base at V and 3 bases at J, leaving 1 base unmatched. The CDR3: CASSYWRETDTQYF. The CDR3 region has the DNA TGTGCCAGCAGTTACTGGCGGGAGACAGATACGCAGTATTTT.

As for this clonotype: This may arise from a read error, as a much more abundant clone is one base away. The J gene is TRBJ2-1, the V gene TRBV27; 9 bases line up with TRBD2. CDR1 MNHEY and CDR2 SMNVEV come from the germline V gene (reference sequence). This CDR3 comprises 13 residues. Here the CDR3 DNA reads TGTGCCAGCAGTTTAGGTATCGGCGGGAGGGAGTCCTTC. Its translation: CASSLGIGGRESF.

About this clonotype: A single base separates this from a much larger clone, so it may be a read error. The chain combines TRBV6-1 with TRBJ2-1; 8 positions match TRBD1. From germline, CDR1 is MNHNS and CDR2 SASEGT. This CDR3 comprises 14 residues. The CDR3 reads CASSEGTGYSEQFF. In DNA, the CDR3 is TGTGCCAGCAGTGAAGGGACAGGGTACAGTGAGCAGTTCTTC.

This clonotype was observed a single time. With a much larger clone just one base away, this may be a read error. The chain combines TRBV27 with TRBJ1-5; D ambiguous. V shed 2 bases and J shed 1 base, with 6 bases lying between them. The CDR3 is made up of 14 amino acids. The V gene's germline CDR1 is MNHEY and CDR2 SMNVEV (reference sequence). The CDR3 nucleotides read TGTGCCAGCAGTTTAGTCTCGAGCAATCAGCCCCAGCATTTT. This gives the protein CASSLVSSNQPQHF.

This clonotype was recorded at least ten times. The chain couples TRBV6-2 or TRBV6-3 to TRBJ1-1; tentatively, D is TRBD1 (6 bases). The CDR3 has 12 amino acids. Trimming left V 11 bases short and J 4 bases short, with 14 bases between. The germline gives CDR1 MNHEY, CDR2 SVGEGT. The CDR3 nucleotides read TGTGCCTTAACAGGGATGGGCACTGAAGCTTTCTTT. Its protein product is CALTGMGTEAFF.

This clonotype was seen a handful of times. The chain combines TRBV7-8 with TRBJ2-7; TRBD2 aligns across 8 bases. V shed 2 bases, J shed 1 base, and the junction held 7 bases outside the gene matches. Germline V gene sequence: CDR1 SGHVS, CDR2 FQNEAQ. The CDR3 length is 16 residues. CDR3 coding DNA: TGTGCCAGCAGCTTAAGAGGCGCGGGAGGTTCCTACGAGCAGTACTTC. Translated: CASSLRGAGGSYEQYF.

The CDR3 coding sequence is TGTGCCAGCAGCTTAGACAGGAACACTGAAGCTTTCTTT. It is translated as CASSLDRNTEAFF. The chain uses TRBV7-3 and TRBJ1-1, with D possibly matching TRBD1 (5 bases). This CDR3 contains 13 residues. Germline CDR1 SGHTA, CDR2 FQGTGA. V lost 2 bases to trimming and J lost 1 base, with 5 bases between them.

In its sample, this clonotype was seen many times. The chain combines TRBV3-1 with TRBJ2-7; perhaps TRBD2 as D (6 bases). This CDR3 has 15 residues. Trimming stripped 4 bases from V and 7 bases from J, with 20 bases between. Per the germline V gene, CDR1 is LGHDT and CDR2 is YNNKEL (reference sequence). The CDR3 DNA reads as TGTGCCAGCAGCCCACGGGGGAGATCCGTGCTGGAGCAGTACTTC. Amino acids: CASSPRGRSVLEQYF.

Of note for this clonotype: A read error is possible here, since a much larger clone lies one base away. V usage is TRBV4-2 and J usage is TRBJ2-7, with 8 bases fitting TRBD2. CDR1 and CDR2 from the germline V gene are LGHNA and YNFKEQ. The CDR3 extends over 17 amino acids. The CDR3 here is CASGQYTGGAGAYEQYF. In DNA, the CDR3 is TGTGCCAGCGGCCAATACACGGGGGGGGCTGGGGCCTACGAGCAGTACTTC.

This clonotype is classed as medium-sized. V is TRBV5-1 and J is TRBJ2-3; 9 positions match TRBD1. This CDR3 has 16 amino acids. The germline V gene has CDR1 SGHRS and CDR2 YFSETQ. V was clipped by 4 bases and J by 6 bases; unmatched bases: 12. The CDR3 region is CASSQRTGAEKDTQYF. CDR3 coding DNA: TGCGCCAGCAGCCAACGGACAGGGGCAGAGAAGGATACGCAGTATTTT.

This clonotype was detected many times. This sequence joins TRBV3-1 and TRBJ1-2; no firm D call. This CDR3 contains 14 residues. The V and J ends lost 2 bases and 6 bases respectively, with 13 bases between them. The germline gives CDR1 LGHDT, CDR2 YNNKEL (reference sequence). The CDR3: CASSQTTRTDGYTF. In DNA form, the CDR3 reads TGTGCCAGCAGCCAAACCACACGAACCGATGGCTACACCTTC.

Remarks on this clonotype: One junction end disagrees with the germline gene, perhaps due to a read error. The chain is built from TRBV5-1 and TRBJ2-7; D possibly uses TRBD1 or TRBD2 (5 bases each). Per germline, CDR1 SGHRS and CDR2 YFSETQ. The CDR3 covers 13 residues. The CDR3 sequence: CTSSWDGPYEQYF. The CDR3, as DNA: TGCACCAGCAGCTGGGACGGTCCCTACGAGCAGTACTTC.